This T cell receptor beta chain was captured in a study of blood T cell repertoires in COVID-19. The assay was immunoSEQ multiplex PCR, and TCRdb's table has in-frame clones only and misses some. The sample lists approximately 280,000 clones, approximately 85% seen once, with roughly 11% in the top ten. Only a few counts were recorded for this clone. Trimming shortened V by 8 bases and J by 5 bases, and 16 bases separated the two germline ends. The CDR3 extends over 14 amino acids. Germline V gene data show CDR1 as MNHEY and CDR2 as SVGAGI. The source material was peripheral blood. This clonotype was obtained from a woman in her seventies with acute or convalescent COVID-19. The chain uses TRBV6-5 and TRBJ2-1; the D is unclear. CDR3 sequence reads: CASLPFPLNNEQFF. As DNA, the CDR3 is TGTGCCAGCCTTCCTTTCCCCCTAAACAATGAGCAGTTCTTC.